This entry lists 8 T cell receptor beta chains sequenced from one sample in a study of T cells after yellow fever vaccination. TCRdb called the 5' RACE reads again in MiXCR, with one record for every CDR3 protein. Among approximately 110,000 distinct CDR3 sequences, 6.5% to 8% were seen once, and the ten largest hold 2.5%. Sequenced here: CD4+ T cells sorted from PBMCs, sampled 10 to 11 days after the first yellow fever vaccination. The receptors were gathered from a man aged 18 to 29 who received the YFV17D yellow fever vaccine.

This clonotype appeared many times. The gene calls are TRBV29-1 and TRBJ2-2; no reliable D call. Looked up from germline, CDR1 is SQVTM and CDR2 is ANQGSEA. Trimming took 6 bases from V and 6 from J, leaving 11 bases between them. The CDR3 has 12 residues. CDR3 amino acids: CSVSIYAGELFF. The CDR3 region has the DNA TGCAGCGTATCCATCTATGCCGGGGAGCTGTTTTTT.

This clonotype appeared a few times. The V and J genes are TRBV5-1 and TRBJ2-3; 10 bases match TRBD1. The germline CDR1 and CDR2 sequences are SGHRS and YFSETQ. The CDR3 consists of 13 residues. V trimming: 9 bases; J trimming: 3 bases; junction bases outside the gene matches: 4. CDR3 DNA sequence: TGCGCCACGGGACAGGGGATGACAGATACGCAGTATTTT. Protein sequence: CATGQGMTDTQYF.

This clonotype has ten or more counts. Here the CDR3 reads CASSYGTLGGETQYF. The DNA for the CDR3 is TGTGCCAGCAGTTACGGCACCCTTGGCGGAGAGACCCAGTACTTC. The V call is TRBV6-5, the J call TRBJ2-5, with D hard to call. V was shortened by 2 bases and J by 4 bases, with 14 bases between the two germline ends. CDR3 size: 15 residues. CDR1 and CDR2 (germline): MNHEY, SVGAGI.

This chain connects TRBV5-4 to TRBJ2-7; D possibly corresponds to TRBD2 (6 bases). The CDR3 totals 14 residues. V was shortened by 5 bases and J by 0 bases, with 12 bases between the two germline ends. Germline CDR1 SGHNT, CDR2 YYREEE (reference sequence). In nucleotides, the CDR3 is TGTGCCAGCAGGCGGGACGCGAGCTCCTACGAGCAGTACGTC. Its translation: CASRRDASSYEQYV.

This clonotype appeared many times. The gene calls are TRBV2 and TRBJ2-3; D is unclear. The V gene lost 2 bases and the J gene lost 5 bases, with 2 bases spanning the gap. The CDR3 loop spans 11 amino acids. Germline V lookup: CDR1 SNHLY, CDR2 FYNNEI. The CDR3 is CASSEQDTQYF. For the CDR3, the DNA is TGTGCCAGCAGTGAACAAGATACGCAGTATTTT.

Points on this clonotype: A read error may explain this, as a much larger clone is one base away. The genes are TRBV6-6 and TRBJ1-6; D unclear. Germline V gives CDR1 MNHNY, CDR2 SVGAGI (reference sequence). This CDR3 is built from 13 residues. Between the trimmed V and J ends, which lost 4 bases and 10 bases, there was a span of 11 bases. The CDR3 DNA sequence: TGTGCCAGCAGTTCTCCGGAGAAGTCACCCCTCCACTTT. Its protein product is CASSSPEKSPLHF.

This clonotype came up many times. The chain is built from TRBV15 and TRBJ2-1; 12 bases fit TRBD2. CDR1 and CDR2 (germline): LNHNV, YYDKDF (reference sequence). Trimming at V came to 8 bases and at J to 7 bases, leaving 3 bases not matched to a gene. The CDR3 length is 13 residues. CDR3 in amino acids: CATLLAGGNEQFF. CDR3 bases: TGTGCCACCCTTCTAGCGGGGGGGAATGAGCAGTTCTTC.

As for this clonotype: One base away lies a much larger clone, so this may be a sequencing read error. The chain has TRBV7-2 and TRBJ2-5; D unclear. Germline CDR1 is SGHTA and CDR2 is FQGNSA. This CDR3 is 15 amino acids long. V was cut by 2 bases and J by 9 bases, with 19 bases left in between. The CDR3 coding sequence is TGTGCCAGCAGCTTAAAATGGTGGGCAGGTGGGGCCCAGTACTTC. As protein: CASSLKWWAGGAQYF.